This T cell receptor (beta chain) was sequenced for a study of CD8+ T cells in alopecia areata. Study background: Treatment with tofacitinib (6 to 18 months) was followed by 6 months off drug.

This clone came up once. Its antigen is not known. The sample carries other DNA sequences with the same CDR3. Study observations and caveats: For lesional scalp, especially alopecia totalis/universalis, clonality was higher than in normal scalp.

The germline V and J ends were trimmed by 6 bases and 2 bases, with 13 bases remaining between them. CDR3 length: 13 residues. Germline lookup yields CDR1 SQVTM and CDR2 ANQGSEA. Extracted from the samples, RNA was reverse transcribed into cDNA to serve as the sequencing template. TCRdb's copy holds only in-frame clones and misses some; the assay was immunoSEQ multiplex PCR. This repertoire shows about 200,000 clones, around three fifths found once; its top ten account for around 0.44%. The chain links TRBV29-1 to TRBJ1-2; TRBD1 is a possible D gene (6 bases). This receptor was taken from a human donor with alopecia areata. Source: CD4+ T cells sorted from blood, taken at week 0. The CDR3 loop is CSVGSGANYGYTF. The CDR3 coding sequence is TGCAGCGTGGGCTCGGGGGCGAACTATGGCTACACCTTC.